This entry lists 21 T cell receptor beta chains sequenced from one sample in a study of identical twins. TCRdb analysed the 5' RACE reads with MiXCR anew, one entry per CDR3 protein. The table records roughly 1,500,000 distinct CDR3 sequences, less than 35% of them present only once. Sequencing was done on a sample of cord blood. These receptors were obtained from a newborn girl in good health.

This clonotype came up a few times. The rearrangement joins TRBV6-6 to TRBJ2-1; 13 bases are a match to TRBD2. The V gene end was trimmed by 7 bases and the J gene end by 1 base; junction bases not matched to a gene: 4. The CDR3 has 16 amino acids. Germline loops: CDR1 MNHNY, CDR2 SVGAGI (reference sequence). This CDR3 is CASTMTSGGSYNEQFF. As DNA, the CDR3 is TGTGCCAGCACCATGACTAGCGGGGGGTCCTACAATGAGCAGTTCTTC.

This clonotype was detected many times. V usage is TRBV7-9 and J usage is TRBJ2-7; possible D gene TRBD1, 5 bases. This CDR3 region has 15 residues. Per the germline V gene, CDR1 is SEHNR and CDR2 is FQNEAQ (reference sequence). Trimming left V 1 base short and J 3 bases short, with 13 bases between. The CDR3 region has the DNA TGTGCCAGCAGCTTAGTTCGGACAAGTTACTACGAGCAGTACTTC. Residues: CASSLVRTSYYEQYF.

This chain connects TRBV5-1 to TRBJ2-1; D remains ambiguous. This CDR3 is 13 amino acids long. Deletions cut 4 bases from V and 12 bases from J, with 17 bases between. CDR1 is SGHRS, CDR2 YFSETQ, per germline. CDR3 sequence: CASSPGMETWQFF. Here the CDR3 DNA reads TGCGCCAGCAGCCCCGGTATGGAGACCTGGCAGTTCTTC.

The chain couples TRBV5-1 to TRBJ1-1; D possibly corresponds to TRBD1 (5 bases). The CDR3 is 15 amino acids. V lost 4 bases, J lost 1 base, and 14 bases lay in between. Looked up from germline, CDR1 is SGHRS and CDR2 is YFSETQ. CDR3 coding DNA: TGCGCCAGCAGCCGGGTAGGGGCGTCGAACACTGAAGCTTTCTTT. Protein: CASSRVGASNTEAFF. Looking up the rest from reference TRBV5-1 and TRBJ1-1 gives the full variable domain: KAGVTQTPRYLIKTRGQQVTLSCSPISGHRSVSWYQQTPGQGLQFLFEYFSETQRNKGNFPGRFSGRQFSNSRSEMNVSTLELGDSALYLCASSRVGASNTEAFFGQGTRLTVV.

This rearrangement joins TRBV7-2 to TRBJ1-1; TRBD1 is a possible D gene (6 bases). CDR1 is SGHTA, CDR2 FQGNSA, per germline. The CDR3 contains 15 residues. The germline V and J ends were trimmed by 4 bases and 2 bases, with 14 bases remaining between them. CDR3 sequence reads: CASSSKAGQNTEAFF. Written as DNA, the CDR3 is TGTGCCAGCAGCTCTAAGGCGGGACAAAACACTGAAGCTTTCTTT. Combining the CDR3 with reference TRBV7-2 and TRBJ1-1 gives the whole variable domain GAGVSQSPSNKVTEKGKDVELRCDPISGHTALYWYRQSLGQGLEFLIYFQGNSAPDKSGLPSDRFSAERTGGSVSTLTIQRTQQEDSAVYLCASSSKAGQNTEAFFGQGTRLTVV.

The J gene is TRBJ1-1, the V gene TRBV25-1; D perhaps matches TRBD1 (5 bases). Deletions cut 6 bases from V and 1 base from J, with 12 bases between. The CDR3 spans 14 residues. The germline gives CDR1 MGHDK, CDR2 SYGVNS. The CDR3 loop reads CASRAGLRNTEAFF. DNA for the CDR3: TGTGCCAGCAGGGCGGGACTGAGGAACACTGAAGCTTTCTTT.

This clonotype was seen ten or more times. The genes are TRBV25-1 and TRBJ1-2; D is perhaps TRBD1 (6 bases). Trimming cost V 2 bases and J 7 bases, with 14 bases left between them. The CDR3 covers 14 residues. CDR1 MGHDK and CDR2 SYGVNS come from the germline V gene. The CDR3 nucleotides are TGTGCCAGCAGTGAAAAGGCCAGGGGAGCTGGCTACACCTTC. Its translation is CASSEKARGAGYTF.

This clonotype was picked up a small number of times. V usage is TRBV20-1 and J usage is TRBJ2-7, with D uncertain. CDR1 and CDR2 from the germline V gene are DFQATT and SNEGSKA (reference sequence). The CDR3 is 12 amino acids. Trimming took 0 bases from V and 9 from J, leaving 12 bases between them. In DNA form, the CDR3 reads TGCAGTGCTAGAGAGGGGTCGTCAGGGCAGTACTTC. It encodes CSAREGSSGQYF.

The chain recombines TRBV20-1 with TRBJ1-2; D not certain. Between the trimmed V and J ends, which lost 3 bases and 7 bases, there was a span of 12 bases. The CDR3 runs 12 residues. Germline CDR1 reads DFQATT; CDR2 reads SNEGSKA (reference sequence). This CDR3 is CSARGGPGGYTF. The CDR3 nucleotides are TGCAGTGCTAGGGGCGGACCCGGTGGCTACACCTTC.

Only a few counts were recorded for this clonotype. This chain joins TRBV7-9 and TRBJ1-4; D remains ambiguous. Germline V CDR1 and CDR2: SEHNR, FQNEAQ (reference sequence). The V gene lost 8 bases and the J gene lost 1 base, with 8 bases spanning the gap. This CDR3 contains 13 residues. The CDR3 loop reads CASGLGTNEKLFF. CDR3 coding DNA: TGTGCCAGCGGTTTGGGAACTAATGAAAAACTGTTTTTT.

The chain is built from TRBV24-1 and TRBJ2-2; D may be TRBD2 (5 bases). Per the germline V gene, CDR1 is KGHDR and CDR2 is SFDVKD. There are 14 residues in the CDR3. Trimming removed 9 bases from V and 4 bases from J, with 14 bases in between. The CDR3 sequence: CATQPGVGTGELFF. The CDR3 DNA follows: TGTGCCACCCAGCCCGGGGTCGGCACCGGGGAGCTGTTTTTT.

The chain employs TRBV7-6 and TRBJ2-6; 8 positions match TRBD2. Germline V gives CDR1 SGHVS, CDR2 FNYEAQ. V shed 2 bases, J shed 2 bases, and the junction held 8 bases outside the gene matches. CDR3 length equals 18 residues. The CDR3 is CASSLKSGGRAGANVLTF. Here the CDR3 DNA reads TGTGCCAGCAGCTTAAAAAGCGGGGGAAGGGCTGGGGCCAACGTCCTGACTTTC.

V and J are TRBV27 and TRBJ2-3; TRBD2 might be the D (6 bases). Per the germline V gene, CDR1 is MNHEY and CDR2 is SMNVEV (reference sequence). Trimming took 2 bases from V and 6 from J, leaving 15 bases between them. The CDR3 runs to 15 residues. The CDR3 reads CASSLAGIIADTQYF. CDR3 DNA sequence: TGTGCCAGCAGTTTAGCGGGGATAATTGCGGATACGCAGTATTTT.

As DNA, the CDR3 is TGTGCCAGCAGCTTACTGGGGGTTCCCATATATTTT. Residues: CASSLLGVPIYF. The chain recombines TRBV7-9 with TRBJ1-3; TRBD1 might be the D (5 bases). Germline-derived CDR1 and CDR2 are SEHNR and FQNEAQ (reference sequence). This CDR3 region has 12 residues. Trimming stripped 2 bases from V and 11 bases from J, with 10 bases between.

The J gene is TRBJ2-3, the V gene TRBV7-6; TRBD2 aligns across 11 bases. Per germline, CDR1 SGHVS and CDR2 FNYEAQ. With 1 base clipped from V and 0 bases from J, the junction kept 9 bases outside the gene matches. CDR3 length equals 19 residues. The CDR3 protein is CASSLVVAGGQTSTDTQYF. The CDR3 coding sequence is TGTGCCAGCAGCTTAGTAGTAGCGGGGGGGCAAACTAGCACAGATACGCAGTATTTT.

There are many counts of this clonotype. CDR3 sequence reads: CASSVPAGDQYF. CDR3 in DNA: TGTGCCAGCAGTGTCCCAGCGGGAGATCAGTATTTT. The genes are TRBV25-1 and TRBJ2-3; 8 bases line up with TRBD2. The junction had 6 bases not matched to a gene; V was cut back by 4 bases and J by 12 bases. Per germline, CDR1 MGHDK and CDR2 SYGVNS. This CDR3 has 12 amino acids.

V is TRBV9 and J is TRBJ2-7; D is perhaps TRBD2 (6 bases). Trimming pared 3 bases from V and 5 bases from J, leaving 15 bases between. The CDR3 has 14 residues. Germline values: CDR1 SGDLS, CDR2 YYNGEE. CDR3 region: CASSAGTSPHEQYF. CDR3 coding DNA: TGTGCCAGCAGCGCCGGGACTTCCCCTCACGAGCAGTACTTC.

The V and J genes are TRBV20-1 and TRBJ2-7; 10 nucleotides align to TRBD2. Unmatched junction bases numbered 6, after V lost 5 bases and J lost 2 bases. Looked up from germline, CDR1 is DFQATT and CDR2 is SNEGSKA (reference sequence). This CDR3 spans 14 amino acids. CDR3: CSAAGLAPAYEQYF. CDR3 coding DNA: TGCAGTGCTGCGGGACTAGCGCCAGCCTACGAGCAGTACTTC.

This clonotype came up a few times. This chain uses TRBV5-1 with TRBJ2-1; 15 nucleotides match TRBD2. With 4 bases clipped from V and 9 bases from J, the junction kept 8 bases outside the gene matches. This CDR3 spans 16 amino acids. In germline, CDR1 is SGHRS, CDR2 YFSETQ. Here the CDR3 DNA reads TGCGCCAGCAGCCCAACGGGACTAGCGGGAGGAGGTGAGCAGTTCTTC. Its translation is CASSPTGLAGGGEQFF.

This clonotype came up many times. Just one base apart from a much larger clone, this may be a read error. The chain has TRBV12-3 or TRBV12-4 and TRBJ2-7; 7 bases are a match to TRBD1. This CDR3 contains 14 residues. With 0 bases clipped from V and 2 bases from J, the junction kept 1 base outside the gene matches. The CDR3 DNA reads as TGTGCCAGCAGTTTAGCGACAGGGACCTACGAGCAGTACTTC. Its translation: CASSLATGTYEQYF.

The V and J genes are TRBV21-1 and TRBJ2-1; the DNA was not compared with TRBD1, the D call given in the table. TRBV21-1 is a known pseudogene. The CDR3 runs to 16 residues. The DNA for the CDR3 is TGTGCCAGCAGCATGATTGGGACAGACACAACCTACGAGCAGTTCTTC. Its protein is CASSMIGTDTTYEQFF.